The rows below give T cell receptor beta chains drawn from one sample of a study of blood T cell repertoires in COVID-19. The protocol was immunoSEQ multiplex PCR, while the TCRdb copy is restricted to in-frame clones and leaves out a portion. The data contain some 150,000 clones, approximately 80% of them singletons. Sequenced sample: peripheral blood. Source of these receptors: a woman between 70 and 85 years old with COVID-19, enrolled during active disease. The CDR3 runs from the conserved cysteine through the conserved F or W. Fields, in order: V gene, CDR3 protein.

v_gene: TRBV19
CDR3aa: CASSMDSRTDTQYF

v_gene: TRBV15
CDR3aa: CATSRDRGNNEQFF

v_gene: TRBV6-5
CDR3aa: CASSDRGHTEAFF

v_gene: TRBV6-1
CDR3aa: CASSEFSGVQPQHF

v_gene: TRBV13
CDR3aa: CASSPPGRYTEAFF

v_gene: TRBV6-5
CDR3aa: CASSYEVNTEAFF

v_gene: TRBV29-1
CDR3aa: CSTRDRTDTQYF

v_gene: TRBV27
CDR3aa: CASSLDRTYGYTF

v_gene: TRBV30
CDR3aa: CASSGVRSGNTIYF

v_gene: TRBV6-5
CDR3aa: CASSYSGTGKGYEQYF

v_gene: TRBV19
CDR3aa: CASSYRVVNYGYTF

v_gene: TRBV7-8
CDR3aa: CASNLGQGLGYGYTF

v_gene: TRBV19
CDR3aa: CASSSIGRVSGNTIYF

v_gene: TRBV19
CDR3aa: CASSIVSGGTDTQYF

v_gene: TRBV19
CDR3aa: CASSIQGQRANF

v_gene: TRBV3-1/TRBV3-2
CDR3aa: CASSQGLVGDKNIQYF

v_gene: TRBV27
CDR3aa: CASNPQGTGELFF

v_gene: TRBV9
CDR3aa: CASRVDSDNSPLHF

v_gene: TRBV28
CDR3aa: CASSRTNRQPQHF

v_gene: TRBV19
CDR3aa: CASSFTGTGAAIYGYTF

v_gene: TRBV2
CDR3aa: CASSPGTGVTGELFF

v_gene: TRBV5-8
CDR3aa: CASSYEGGMSSNQPQHF

v_gene: TRBV27
CDR3aa: CATRLAGTYEQYF

v_gene: TRBV28
CDR3aa: CASSQKPGTGSGNTIYF

v_gene: TRBV7-8
CDR3aa: CASSLASFNTGELFF

v_gene: TRBV2
CDR3aa: CATQREGLDTQYF